The 28 T cell receptor beta chains presented below share a single source sample, sequenced in a study of blood T cell repertoires in COVID-19. Produced via immunoSEQ multiplex PCR; TCRdb's table is partial and in-frame only. The profile covers about 190,000 clones, with 88% appearing a single time and about 1% taken by the ten largest. Sequenced input: peripheral blood. These TCRs come from a young man with acute or convalescent COVID-19.

The chain combines TRBV19 with TRBJ1-4; 8 bases line up with TRBD1. CDR3 length: 15 amino acids. Germline CDR1 reads LNHDA; CDR2 reads SQIVND (reference sequence). V was pared by 5 bases and J by 8 bases, with 10 bases of the junction left unmatched. CDR3 bases: TGTGCCAGTAGTGCACCCGGGACAGGCGACGAAAAACTGTTTTTT. Amino acid sequence: CASSAPGTGDEKLFF.

This clone was recorded once. The chain couples TRBV7-3 to TRBJ1-1; D perhaps matches TRBD1 (6 bases). The germline V gene has CDR1 SGHTA and CDR2 FQGTGA. The length of the CDR3 is 13 residues. V dropped 4 bases and J dropped 3 bases, with 9 bases sitting between them. CDR3 region: CASSSDSYTEAFF. CDR3 DNA: TGTGCCAGCAGCTCGGACAGTTACACTGAAGCTTTCTTT.

V gene TRBV7-9 combines with J gene TRBJ1-3, with no clear D. The V gene's germline CDR1 is SEHNR and CDR2 FQNEAQ (reference sequence). V lost 7 bases to trimming and J lost 0 bases, with 10 bases between them. The CDR3 is 14 residues long. For the CDR3, the DNA is TGTGCCAGCACACGTGGGAGCTCTGGAAACACCATATATTTT. It is translated as CASTRGSSGNTIYF.

This clone appeared a single time. The CDR3 DNA sequence: TGTGCCAGCAGCTTCCAGCGGGAGGGCCGGAACGAGCAGTACTTC. Translating gives CASSFQREGRNEQYF. The chain links TRBV7-3 to TRBJ2-7, with 10 positions matching TRBD2. The ends lost 3 bases at V and 5 bases at J; junction bases unmatched: 7. The length of the CDR3 is 15 residues. Germline CDR1 and CDR2: SGHTA and FQGTGA.

The chain has TRBV29-1 and TRBJ2-7; possibly TRBD1 for D (5 bases). The V gene lost 7 bases and the J gene lost 3 bases, with 13 bases spanning the gap. The CDR3 is made up of 12 amino acids. Germline assignment: CDR1 SQVTM and CDR2 ANQGSEA. CDR3 in amino acids: CSAQQDLYEQYF. The DNA for the CDR3 is TGCAGCGCCCAACAGGACCTCTACGAGCAGTACTTC.

This chain uses TRBV3-1 (or the pseudogene TRBV3-2) with TRBJ2-7, with 9 bases lining up with TRBD1. With V trimmed by 3 bases and J by 2 bases, 8 bases remained unmatched. CDR3 length: 16 amino acids. Looked up from germline, CDR1 is LGHDT and CDR2 is YNNKEL (reference sequence). CDR3 DNA sequence: TGTGCCAGCAGCCACTTGGACAGGGGAAATACCTACGAGCAGTACTTC. This encodes CASSHLDRGNTYEQYF.

This clone was counted only a few times. Here the CDR3 DNA reads TGTGCCAGCACCCCGACAGGACTCTCCTACGAGCAGTACTTC. The encoded protein is CASTPTGLSYEQYF. The chain links TRBV6-5 to TRBJ2-7, with a weak D call TRBD1 (6 bases). Germline-derived CDR1 and CDR2 are MNHEY and SVGAGI. The CDR3 totals 14 residues. The V gene lost 7 bases and the J gene lost 0 bases, with 13 bases spanning the gap.

J is TRBJ1-2 and V is TRBV7-9; D is possibly TRBD1 (6 bases). Trimming removed 9 bases from V and 8 bases from J, with 16 bases in between. The CDR3 is 12 amino acids. In germline, CDR1 is SEHNR, CDR2 FQNEAQ (reference sequence). CDR3 bases: TGTGCCAGTAACGGGGGGACACAAGGCTACACCTTC. Residues: CASNGGTQGYTF.

The chain carries TRBV5-8 and TRBJ1-5; tentative D call: TRBD1 (6 bases). Trimming cost V 5 bases and J 7 bases, with 25 bases left between them. The germline V gene has CDR1 SGHTS and CDR2 YDEGEE. This CDR3 is 17 amino acids long. In nucleotides, the CDR3 is TGTGCCAGCAGAACTCCCGGGGGGCGCGGGGGAAGCCAGCCCCAGCATTTT. Translated, it gives CASRTPGGRGGSQPQHF.

The rearrangement links TRBV19 to TRBJ1-5; possible D gene TRBD1, 6 bases. The CDR3 contains 15 residues. V was pared by 3 bases and J by 4 bases, with 13 bases between. Germline-derived CDR1 and CDR2 are LNHDA and SQIVND (reference sequence). This CDR3 is CASSMGAVSNQPQHF. CDR3 DNA sequence: TGTGCCAGTAGTATGGGGGCAGTCTCTAATCAGCCCCAGCATTTT.

This chain connects TRBV27 to TRBJ1-1; 11 nucleotides match TRBD1. V lost 6 bases and J lost 11; bases outside the gene matches: 5. The CDR3 length is 12 residues. Germline V gene lookup returns CDR1 MNHEY and CDR2 SMNVEV (reference sequence). The CDR3 sequence is CASRLGTGGAFF. CDR3 bases: TGTGCCAGCAGGCTCGGGACAGGGGGGGCTTTCTTT.

Only one count was recorded for this clone. The chain recombines TRBV3-1 (or the pseudogene TRBV3-2) with TRBJ2-3; 13 nucleotides align to TRBD2. Germline CDR1 is LGHDT and CDR2 is YNNKEL (reference sequence). Trimming cost V 4 bases and J 1 base; bases outside gene matches: 2. The CDR3 has 16 residues. DNA for the CDR3: TGTGCCAGCAGCCGAGGACTAGCGGGAGGCACAGATACGCAGTATTTT. Translated, it gives CASSRGLAGGTDTQYF.

CDR3 in amino acids: CASKDDRLPEGAFF. The CDR3 DNA reads TGTGCCAGCAAGGACGACCGGCTGCCAGAGGGAGCTTTCTTT. The chain joins TRBV25-1 to TRBJ1-1; D unresolved. V was shortened by 7 bases and J by 10 bases, with 22 bases between the two germline ends. Germline CDR1 MGHDK, CDR2 SYGVNS. This CDR3 comprises 14 residues.

The rearrangement links TRBV28 to TRBJ1-1; 7 bases line up with TRBD1. The V segment lost 6 bases and the J segment 7 bases; nucleotides outside the gene matches: 5. Germline V CDR1 and CDR2: MDHEN, SYDVKM. CDR3 length: 12 residues. The DNA for the CDR3 is TGTGCCAGCAGGACCGGGACAGTTGAAGCTTTCTTT. It translates to CASRTGTVEAFF.

The chain has TRBV5-4 and TRBJ2-4, with D tentatively TRBD1 (6 bases). Germline V CDR1 and CDR2: SGHNT, YYREEE (reference sequence). Trimming stripped 4 bases from V and 8 bases from J, with 16 bases between. This CDR3 spans 14 amino acids. Here the CDR3 DNA reads TGTGCCAGCAGCCGAGAACAGGGCCTGGACATTCAGTACTTC. The encoded protein is CASSREQGLDIQYF.

As to this clone: One end of the junction varies from germline; a read error may be responsible. The chain employs TRBV7-7 and TRBJ2-5, with a weak D call TRBD1 (6 bases). Germline CDR1 SSHAT, CDR2 FNYEAQ (reference sequence). CDR3 length: 16 amino acids. The CDR3 region has the DNA TGTGCTAGCAGCTTAGAGGACCTCCGAGGGGGTGGCACCCAGTACTTC. Translation: CASSLEDLRGGGTQYF.

This rearrangement joins TRBV19 to TRBJ1-5; weak D call: TRBD1 (6 bases). CDR1 and CDR2 (germline): LNHDA, SQIVND (reference sequence). The CDR3 is 15 amino acids. V shed 0 bases and J shed 7 bases, with 13 bases lying between them. In DNA form, the CDR3 reads TGTGCCAGTAGTATAGAAGGCGCCAGGGGACAGCCCCAGCATTTT. Its protein is CASSIEGARGQPQHF.

This rearrangement joins TRBV19 to TRBJ2-2, with TRBD1 matching 8 bases. The germline V gene encodes CDR1 LNHDA and CDR2 SQIVND (reference sequence). CDR3 length equals 17 residues. The ends lost 6 bases at V and 2 bases at J; junction bases unmatched: 11. The CDR3 sequence: CASRLGTGTGNTGELFF. CDR3 in DNA: TGTGCCAGTAGGCTAGGTACCGGGACAGGTAACACCGGGGAGCTGTTTTTT.

This clone occurred once. The chain joins TRBV5-1 to TRBJ2-1; TRBD2 matches at 9 bases. The trim removed 0 bases at V and 5 bases at J, leaving 3 bases unmatched. Per the germline V gene, CDR1 is SGHRS and CDR2 is YFSETQ. The CDR3 is 15 residues long. The CDR3 bases are TGCGCCAGCAGCTTGGTAGCGGGGGACCACAATGAGCAGTTCTTC. Translating it yields CASSLVAGDHNEQFF.

The chain uses TRBV19 and TRBJ2-6; the match to TRBD1 covers 7 bases. Trimming at V came to 10 bases and at J to 1 base, leaving 13 bases not matched to a gene. CDR1 is LNHDA and CDR2 is SQIVND in the germline V gene (reference sequence). The CDR3 is 17 amino acids. CDR3 coding DNA: TGTGCCACCTACCCGGGACAGTCCTCTTCTGGGGCCAACGTCCTGACTTTC. Residues: CATYPGQSSSGANVLTF.

This chain uses TRBV21-1 with TRBJ2-1; TRBD2 is the table's D call and was not checked against the DNA. TRBV21-1 is assigned pseudogene status. CDR3 length: 19 residues. The CDR3: CASSKESGGLKSSYNEQFF. The CDR3 DNA reads TGTGCCAGCAGCAAAGAAAGCGGGGGGCTTAAAAGCTCCTACAATGAGCAGTTCTTC.

V is TRBV28 and J is TRBJ1-2; 8 nucleotides match TRBD1. CDR3 size: 14 residues. The V gene's germline CDR1 is MDHEN and CDR2 SYDVKM. Germline trimming cut 3 bases from V and 3 bases from J; bases unmatched to any gene: 3. The CDR3 coding sequence is TGTGCCAGCAGTTTTTCGGACAGGGACTATGGCTACACCTTC. The encoded protein is CASSFSDRDYGYTF.

This clone has a single count. This chain connects TRBV2 to TRBJ1-4, with 7 positions matching TRBD1. CDR3 length: 15 residues. V dropped 3 bases and J dropped 10; count of bases not matched to a gene: 11. The germline CDR1 and CDR2 sequences are SNHLY and FYNNEI. CDR3 in amino acids: CASSDTGQGVRKLFF. DNA of the CDR3: TGTGCCAGCAGTGATACGGGCCAGGGGGTTAGAAAACTGTTTTTT.

A single count supports this clone. The rearrangement uses TRBV18 and TRBJ2-1, with 13 bases fitting TRBD2. CDR3 length: 18 amino acids. CDR1 and CDR2 (germline): KGHSH, LQKENI. V trimming: 3 bases; J trimming: 1 base; junction bases outside the gene matches: 6. The CDR3 nucleotides read TGTGCCAGCTCACCCGGACTAGCGGGAGATAGGTCCTACAATGAGCAGTTCTTC. Residues: CASSPGLAGDRSYNEQFF.

J is TRBJ1-6 and V is TRBV4-1, with D uncertain. Trimming cost V 6 bases and J 2 bases, with 17 bases left between them. Germline V lookup: CDR1 MGHRA, CDR2 YSYEKL. The CDR3 is 17 residues long. The CDR3 nucleotides read TGCGCCAGCAGGGCCTCGCCGGGGTCCCCCTATAATTCACCCCTCCACTTT. Its translation: CASRASPGSPYNSPLHF.

V and J are TRBV5-5 and TRBJ1-5; unclear D gene. Germline V gives CDR1 SGHKS, CDR2 YYEKEE (reference sequence). V lost 4 bases to trimming and J lost 0 bases, with 14 bases between them. The CDR3 contains 16 residues. The CDR3 protein is CASSLMGSDSNQPQHF. DNA of the CDR3: TGTGCCAGCAGCCTGATGGGGAGTGATAGCAATCAGCCCCAGCATTTT.

This clone has just a few counts. V is TRBV6-5 and J is TRBJ1-6; D remains unclear. The CDR3 is 13 residues long. V lost 6 bases and J 7 bases, leaving 10 bases between the germline ends. Germline values: CDR1 MNHEY, CDR2 SVGAGI. The CDR3 protein is CASSILINSPLHF. The CDR3 DNA is TGTGCCAGCAGCATACTGATCAATTCACCCCTCCACTTT.

This chain connects TRBV19 to TRBJ2-7; D is perhaps TRBD1 (5 bases). Per the germline V gene, CDR1 is LNHDA and CDR2 is SQIVND (reference sequence). The V gene lost 1 base and the J gene lost 2 bases, with 9 bases spanning the gap. The length of the CDR3 is 14 residues. CDR3 sequence reads: CASSIGYRTYEQYF. For the CDR3, the DNA is TGTGCCAGTAGTATAGGGTACAGGACCTACGAGCAGTACTTC.